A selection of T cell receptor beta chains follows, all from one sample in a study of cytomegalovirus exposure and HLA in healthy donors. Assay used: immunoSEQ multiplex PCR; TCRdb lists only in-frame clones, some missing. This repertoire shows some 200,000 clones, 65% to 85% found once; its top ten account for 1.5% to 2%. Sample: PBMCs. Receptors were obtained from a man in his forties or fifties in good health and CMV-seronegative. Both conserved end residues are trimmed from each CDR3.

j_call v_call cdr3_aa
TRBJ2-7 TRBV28 ASSGTGGIVYEQY
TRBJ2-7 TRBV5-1 ASSTRDTSYEQY
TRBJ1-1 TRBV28 ASGVVQGEAF
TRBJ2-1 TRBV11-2 ASRGAPIYNEQF
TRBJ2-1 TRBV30 ACSRGPYNEQF
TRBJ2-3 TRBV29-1 SVEGYRGREGTDTQY
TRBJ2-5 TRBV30 AWSVYREVGRTQY
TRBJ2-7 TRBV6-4 ASSSWTSGSYEQY
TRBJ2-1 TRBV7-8 ASNFLGTNNEQF
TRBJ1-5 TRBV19 ASSIGQGSNQPQH
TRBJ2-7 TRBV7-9 ASSQTRGEQY
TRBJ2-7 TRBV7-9 ASSLFGRLDSRDYEQY
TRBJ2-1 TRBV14 ASSLPGTGSDEQF
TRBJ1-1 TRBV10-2 ASSELVGANTEAF
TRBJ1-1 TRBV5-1 ASSRTTGGVTEAF
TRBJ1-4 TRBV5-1 ASSLAGTGSEKLF
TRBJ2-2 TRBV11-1 ASSLALAGVDTGELF
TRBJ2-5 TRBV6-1 ASSEGTSGRIGKTQY
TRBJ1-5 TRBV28 ASSRDRHRNQPQH
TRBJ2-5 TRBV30 AWMGGLGAGETQY
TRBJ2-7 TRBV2 AIRGGATYEQY
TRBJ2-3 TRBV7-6 ASSQGGRGTSPGDTQY
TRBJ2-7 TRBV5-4 ASSLNGGYVGEQY
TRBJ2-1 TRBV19 ASSITSHRGVNEQF
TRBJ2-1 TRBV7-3 ASSLGRGTSGKGNEQF
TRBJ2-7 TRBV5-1 ASSLGTSGSGSYEQY
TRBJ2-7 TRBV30 AWQGTGKGEQY
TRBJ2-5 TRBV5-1 ASSVDRQGTQY
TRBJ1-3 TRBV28 ASSTTGNTIY
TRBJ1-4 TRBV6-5 ASSSLGAQEKLF
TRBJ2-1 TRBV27 ASRPTGELNEQF
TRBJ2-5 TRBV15 ATSNRDRQETQY
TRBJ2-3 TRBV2 ASSLYTQY
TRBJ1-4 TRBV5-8 ASSTGQGWNEKLF
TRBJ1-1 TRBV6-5 ASRPGTGAVTEAF
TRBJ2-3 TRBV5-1 ASSLLADTQY
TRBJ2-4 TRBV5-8 ASSFWTGSAKNIQY
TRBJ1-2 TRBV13 ASSFNRLTYGYT
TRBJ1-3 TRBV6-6 ASSYSIGSGRNTIY
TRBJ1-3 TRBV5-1 ASSKRDSSSGNTIY
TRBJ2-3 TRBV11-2 ASSLGGLAGTLTDTQY
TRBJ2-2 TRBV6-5 ASSLDRDTGELF
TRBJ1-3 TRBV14 ASSPNQGVFGNTIY
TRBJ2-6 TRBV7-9 ASRAGSGANVLT
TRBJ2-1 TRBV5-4 ASSAVQREPDEQF
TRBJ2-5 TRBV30 AWSLTLSGRVAETQY
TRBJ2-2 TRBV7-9 ASSLGGGGFGELF
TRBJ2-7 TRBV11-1 ASSPLQVGEQY
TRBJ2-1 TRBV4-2 ASSYRRTSGNNEQF
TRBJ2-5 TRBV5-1 ASEATGGPGETQY
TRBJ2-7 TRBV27 ASSRWGTAYEQY
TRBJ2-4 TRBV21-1 ASSKSTSIAKNIQY
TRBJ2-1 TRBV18 ASSAVVSRNEQF
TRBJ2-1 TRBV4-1 ASSQALSSVNEQF
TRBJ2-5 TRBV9 ASSVRPTPQETQY
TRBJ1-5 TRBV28 ASSPRDRVDQPQH
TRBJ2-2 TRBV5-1 ASSLTWGLNTGELF
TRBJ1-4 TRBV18 ASSPSPQEKLF
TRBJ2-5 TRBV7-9 ASSYLSMAGIQETQY
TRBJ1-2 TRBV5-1 ASSLDSHGCT